This is a list of T cell receptor beta chains from one sample in a study of blood T cell repertoires in COVID-19. Only in-frame clones appear in the TCRdb table, and some are missing; sequencing was by immunoSEQ multiplex PCR. The table lists a few hundred thousand clones, approximately 88% of them singletons. The sequenced material came from peripheral blood. The receptors here all came from a woman aged 25-40 years with COVID-19, enrolled during active disease. Each CDR3 is given with its conserved first and last residue. A D gene is named only where the DNA matches it firmly. Only some rows state a clone size, as once, few, many or a class for expanded clones.

NA	TRBV5-6	NA	TRBJ1-3	TGTGCCAGCAGCCAGAAAAACGAGCGCTCTGGAAACACCATATATTTT	CASSQKNERSGNTIYF
TRBD2	TRBV2	NA	TRBJ2-1	TGTGCCAGCAACCCGACTAGCGGGGGGATCAATGAGCAGTTCTTC	CASNPTSGGINEQFF
TRBD2	TRBV3-1/TRBV3-2	once	TRBJ2-2	TGTGCCAGCAGCCTAGCGGGAGGTCGCACCGGGGAGCTGTTTTTT	CASSLAGGRTGELFF
TRBD2	TRBV15	NA	TRBJ2-3	TGTGCCACCAGCAGAGATGGTCTAGCGGGGGTGGTAGATACGCAGTATTTT	CATSRDGLAGVVDTQYF
NA	TRBV9	NA	TRBJ1-3	TGTGCCAGCAGCCCCCAAGTAGGGGCCGCGACGTATGGAAACACCATATATTTT	CASSPQVGAATYGNTIYF
NA	TRBV19	NA	TRBJ2-5	TGTGCCAGTAGTATACGTTTGGGACTCCAAGAGACCCAGTACTTC	CASSIRLGLQETQYF
TRBD1	TRBV3-1/TRBV3-2	NA	TRBJ1-2	TGTGCCAGCAGCCTTTGGGACAGGAAGAACTATGGCTACACCTTC	CASSLWDRKNYGYTF
NA	TRBV24-1	NA	TRBJ1-1	TGTGCCACCAGTGACCCTGGGACTGGAAACACTGAAGCTTTCTTT	CATSDPGTGNTEAFF
NA	TRBV21-1	NA	TRBJ2-4	TGTGCCAGCAGCAAAGATCCCCCCCAGCGGGAGAAAGGAGCCAAAAACATTCAGTACTTC	CASSKDPPQREKGAKNIQYF
TRBD2	TRBV2	few	TRBJ2-1	TGTGCCAGCAGTGATACGGGACTAGATACCCACAATGAGCAGTTCTTC	CASSDTGLDTHNEQFF
NA	TRBV5-6	NA	TRBJ2-3	TGTGCCAGCACCATACTGCCCGGTAGTGTGCAGTATTTT	CASTILPGSVQYF
NA	TRBV24-1	NA	TRBJ1-2	TGTGCCACCAGTGAAAATACAGGGATCGATGGCTACACCTTC	CATSENTGIDGYTF
NA	TRBV18	NA	TRBJ1-2	TGTGCCAGCTCACCGACCGCGGACAGCCCAAATAACTATGGCTACACCTTC	CASSPTADSPNNYGYTF
NA	TRBV7-2	NA	TRBJ1-1	TGTGCCAGCAGCTTGACAGTTTATGAAGCTTTCTTT	CASSLTVYEAFF
NA	TRBV24-1	NA	TRBJ1-2	TGTGCCACCAGTGATTTGTTCCGTCCAGCTAACTATGGCTACACCTTC	CATSDLFRPANYGYTF
TRBD1	TRBV6-5	NA	TRBJ1-5	TGTGCCAGCGGGACAGGGCCCAATCAGCCCCAGCATTTT	CASGTGPNQPQHF
TRBD2	TRBV10-3	NA	TRBJ2-1	TGTGCCATCAGGAGCGGGGGGGCCGATGGTGAGCAGTTCTTC	CAIRSGGADGEQFF
TRBD2	TRBV3-1/TRBV3-2	NA	TRBJ2-3	TGTGCCAGCAGCCAAGAAGCGGGGGGTCCGGATACGCAGTATTTT	CASSQEAGGPDTQYF
NA	TRBV10-2	NA	TRBJ1-1	TGCGCCAGCAGTGACCCGGACAGATACACTGAAGCTTTCTTT	CASSDPDRYTEAFF
TRBD2	TRBV19	NA	TRBJ2-3	TGTGCCAGTAATGGCGGGGGGGCCTCAGATACGCAGTATTTT	CASNGGGASDTQYF
TRBD1	TRBV24-1	NA	TRBJ2-5	TGTGCCACCAGTGACGGGACAGGGGCCGGGACGCGGACCCAGTACTTC	CATSDGTGAGTRTQYF
TRBD2	TRBV19	NA	TRBJ2-1	TGTGCCAGTAGTGCAAGAGGACTAGCGGGGGTTGAGCAGTTCTTC	CASSARGLAGVEQFF
NA	TRBV2	NA	TRBJ1-2	TGTGCCAGCAATCCTCAGGGCTATGGCTACACCTTC	CASNPQGYGYTF
NA	TRBV10-3	NA	TRBJ2-3	TGTGCCATCAGTGAGCTGGGGGCTGGCACAGATACGCAGTATTTT	CAISELGAGTDTQYF
TRBD1	TRBV19	NA	TRBJ2-5	TGTGCCAGTAGTATCCGACAGGGGGGAGTGGAGACCCAGTACTTC	CASSIRQGGVETQYF
NA	TRBV4-2	NA	TRBJ1-6	TGTGCCAGCAGCCAAGATCAGGGGACGGCAGGGTTAAACGGTTCACCCCTCCACTTT	CASSQDQGTAGLNGSPLHF
TRBD2	TRBV19	NA	TRBJ2-1	TGTGCCAGTAGCCCACGGGGCGGGAGAGATTACAATGAGCAGTTCTTC	CASSPRGGRDYNEQFF
NA	TRBV20-1	once	TRBJ1-2	TGCAGTGCGGGCAGGGCCTATGGCTACACCTTC	CSAGRAYGYTF
NA	TRBV13	NA	TRBJ1-2	TGTGCCAGCAGCTTAGTCGGAGCCGGGACATCTAATGGCTACACCTTC	CASSLVGAGTSNGYTF
NA	TRBV5-1	once	TRBJ2-2	TGCGCCAGCAGCTCTTTGCCCGGGAACACCGGGGAGCTGTTTTTT	CASSSLPGNTGELFF
TRBD2	TRBV2	NA	TRBJ2-7	TGTGCCAGCAGTGAAATAATAGCGGGGAACTACGAGCAGTACTTC	CASSEIIAGNYEQYF
NA	TRBV5-4	NA	TRBJ2-1	TGTGCCAGCAGCTTAGCTTTTATTTCCGATGAGCAGTTCTTC	CASSLAFISDEQFF
NA	TRBV5-8	NA	TRBJ2-7	TGTGCCAGCAGCTACGGACGGGCCCGGACAGCGCGCTCCTACGAGCAGTACTTC	CASSYGRARTARSYEQYF
TRBD1	TRBV7-2	NA	TRBJ1-6	TGTGCCAGCAGCCAAGATCGGACAGGGAATTCACCCCTCCACTTT	CASSQDRTGNSPLHF
TRBD1	TRBV28	NA	TRBJ1-3	TGTGCCAGCTCGGAGGGGGCGCCGGGAAACACCATATATTTT	CASSEGAPGNTIYF
TRBD1	TRBV5-6	NA	TRBJ1-2	TGTGCCAGCAGCTCGACAGGGGAAGGCTATGGCTACACCTTC	CASSSTGEGYGYTF
TRBD1	TRBV19	once	TRBJ2-2	TGTGCCAGTAGCAGACAGGGGGCTCTTCCTGATGGGGAGCTGTTTTTT	CASSRQGALPDGELFF
TRBD1	TRBV5-1	NA	TRBJ2-7	TGCGCCAGCAGCTTTCGGGACAGGCGACTCGAGCAGTACTTC	CASSFRDRRLEQYF
NA	TRBV30	NA	TRBJ1-2	TGTGCCTGGAGTGTCGGCAGGGGCCCCTATGGCTACACCTTC	CAWSVGRGPYGYTF
NA	TRBV3-1/TRBV3-2	NA	TRBJ1-6	TGTGCCAGCAGCCAAACTGACAGAAGAAATTCACCCCTCCACTTT	CASSQTDRRNSPLHF
NA	TRBV13	NA	TRBJ2-5	TGTGCCAGCAGCTTATACGGGGAGGCCCAGTACTTC	CASSLYGEAQYF
TRBD1	TRBV28	NA	TRBJ1-4	TGTGCCAGCAGGAAGACAGGGAGTGAGGAAAAACTGTTTTTT	CASRKTGSEEKLFF
NA	TRBV6-6	NA	TRBJ2-7	TGTGCCACCCTATTTGACTCCTACGAGCAGTACTTC	CATLFDSYEQYF
TRBD1	TRBV7-9	NA	TRBJ1-2	TGTGCCAGCAGTATGACAGGGAATTACTATGGCTACACCTTC	CASSMTGNYYGYTF
NA	TRBV30	NA	TRBJ2-1	TGTGCCTGGAGGGGCGATGCCCACCTCAATGTTGGGCAGTTCTTC	CAWRGDAHLNVGQFF
NA	TRBV5-6	NA	TRBJ2-6	TGTGCCAGCAGCTCCAGGGCCTCTGGGGCCAACGTCCTGACTTTC	CASSSRASGANVLTF
TRBD1	TRBV7-2	NA	TRBJ1-3	TGTGCCAGTCGGACAGGGGCAGCCGTCGGAAACACCATATATTTT	CASRTGAAVGNTIYF
TRBD1	TRBV28	NA	TRBJ1-1	TGTGCCAGCAGTAGCGGACAGGGAGGGGCTGAAGCTTTCTTT	CASSSGQGGAEAFF
TRBD1	TRBV7-2	NA	TRBJ2-7	TGTGCCAGCAGCCCGGGGACAGGGCGCACCTACGAGCAGTACTTC	CASSPGTGRTYEQYF
NA	TRBV3-1/TRBV3-2	NA	TRBJ1-1	TGTGCCAGCAGCCCGCGGGGGATGAACACTGAAGCTTTCTTT	CASSPRGMNTEAFF
NA	TRBV13	once	TRBJ1-2	TGTGCCAGCAGCTTAGGGGGCAAAAACTATGGCTACACCTTC	CASSLGGKNYGYTF
NA	TRBV7-7	NA	TRBJ2-3	TGTGTTTGTTCGGAGATCACAGATACGCAGTATTTT	CVCSEITDTQYF
TRBD2	TRBV7-6	NA	TRBJ2-1	TGTGCCAGCAGCTCTAATAGCGGGGGGGTCTACAATGAGCAGTTCTTC	CASSSNSGGVYNEQFF